This T cell receptor beta chain was captured in a study of T cells in pancreatic ductal adenocarcinoma. Study-level points and caveats: Mean clonality was approximately 0.1 in tumors and around 0.068 in blood, not significantly different. Enrichment of CD45RO+ effector over naive T cells in tumors may bias clonality. Compared with tumor, blood showed more total productive templates and about 8-fold more clonotypes. The resected pancreatic cancer cohort was biased toward the minority with early-stage disease.

Surgery without prior neoadjuvant therapy was the treatment of the selected pancreatic ductal adenocarcinoma patients. Germline V gives CDR1 SGHNT, CDR2 YENEEA. The length of the CDR3 is 13 residues. After removal of 3 bases from V and 3 bases from J, the junction contained 1 base not matched to a gene. This clone showed up just a few times. No antigen is known for it. The table came from immunoSEQ multiplex PCR; TCRdb's copy has only in-frame clones and leaves some out. The sample holds roughly 9,500 clones, 85% to 90% seen once. Sequenced input: PBMCs. This TCR was recovered from a human donor with pancreatic ductal adenocarcinoma. The chain uses TRBV11-3 and TRBJ2-5; 7 positions agree with TRBD2. The CDR3 loop reads CASSFRGEETQYF. The CDR3 DNA reads TGTGCCAGCAGCTTTCGGGGGGAAGAGACCCAGTACTTC.